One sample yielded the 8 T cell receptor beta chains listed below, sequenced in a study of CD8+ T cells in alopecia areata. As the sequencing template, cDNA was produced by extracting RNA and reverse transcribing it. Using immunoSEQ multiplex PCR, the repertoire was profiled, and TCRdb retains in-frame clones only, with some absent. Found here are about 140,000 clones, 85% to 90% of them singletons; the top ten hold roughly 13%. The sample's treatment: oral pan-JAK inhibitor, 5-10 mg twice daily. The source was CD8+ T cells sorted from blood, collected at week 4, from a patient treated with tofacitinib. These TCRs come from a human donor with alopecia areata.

In DNA form, the CDR3 reads TGTGCCTGGAGGCCGGCAGGAAACTATGGCTACACCTTC. Its translation: CAWRPAGNYGYTF. This chain connects TRBV30 to TRBJ1-2; D gene ambiguous. This CDR3 spans 13 amino acids. The germline gives CDR1 GTSNPN, CDR2 SVGIG (reference sequence). Trimming took off 3 bases at V and 2 bases at J, with 10 bases between the two ends.

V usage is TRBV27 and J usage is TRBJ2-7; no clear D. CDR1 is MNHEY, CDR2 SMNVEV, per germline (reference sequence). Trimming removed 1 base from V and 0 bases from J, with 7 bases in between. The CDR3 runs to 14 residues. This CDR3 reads CASSLLMASYEQYF. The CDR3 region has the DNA TGTGCCAGCAGTTTATTAATGGCCTCCTACGAGCAGTACTTC.

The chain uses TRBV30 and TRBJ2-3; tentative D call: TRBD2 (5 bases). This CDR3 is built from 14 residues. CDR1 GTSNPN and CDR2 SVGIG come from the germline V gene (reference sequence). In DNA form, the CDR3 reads TGTGCAATTGGATACGGCGAGGGAACAGATACGCAGTATTTT. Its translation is CAIGYGEGTDTQYF.

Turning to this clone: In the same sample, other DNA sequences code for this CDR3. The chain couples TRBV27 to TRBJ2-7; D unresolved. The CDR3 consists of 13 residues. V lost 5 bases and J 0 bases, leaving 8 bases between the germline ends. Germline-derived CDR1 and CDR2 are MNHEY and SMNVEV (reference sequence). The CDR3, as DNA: TGTGCCAGCAGTCCGACCGTCTCCTACGAGCAGTACTTC. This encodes CASSPTVSYEQYF.

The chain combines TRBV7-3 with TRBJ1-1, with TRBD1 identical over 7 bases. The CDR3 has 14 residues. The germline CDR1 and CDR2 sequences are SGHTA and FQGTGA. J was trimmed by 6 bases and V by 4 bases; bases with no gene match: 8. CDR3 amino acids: CASSSNRGISEAFF. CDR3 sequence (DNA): TGTGCCAGCAGCTCAAACAGGGGAATCTCTGAAGCTTTCTTT.

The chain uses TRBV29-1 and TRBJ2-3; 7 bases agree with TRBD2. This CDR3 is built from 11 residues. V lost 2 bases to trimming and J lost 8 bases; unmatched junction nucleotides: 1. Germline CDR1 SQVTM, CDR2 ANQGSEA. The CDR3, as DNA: TGCAGCGTTGAAACGGGGGGTACGCAGTATTTT. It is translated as CSVETGGTQYF.

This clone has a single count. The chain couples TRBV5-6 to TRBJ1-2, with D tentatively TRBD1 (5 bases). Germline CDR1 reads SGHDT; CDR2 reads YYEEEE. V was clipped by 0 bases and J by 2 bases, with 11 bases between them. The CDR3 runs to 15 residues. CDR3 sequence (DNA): TGTGCCAGCAGCTTGGTAGAACAGGAGAACTATGGCTACACCTTC. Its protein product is CASSLVEQENYGYTF.

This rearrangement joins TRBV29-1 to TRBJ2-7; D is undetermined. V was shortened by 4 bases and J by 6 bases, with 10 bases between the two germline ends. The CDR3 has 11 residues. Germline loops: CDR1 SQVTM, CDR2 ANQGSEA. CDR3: CSVVYVSEQYF. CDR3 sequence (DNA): TGCAGCGTTGTTTACGTGTCCGAGCAGTACTTC.